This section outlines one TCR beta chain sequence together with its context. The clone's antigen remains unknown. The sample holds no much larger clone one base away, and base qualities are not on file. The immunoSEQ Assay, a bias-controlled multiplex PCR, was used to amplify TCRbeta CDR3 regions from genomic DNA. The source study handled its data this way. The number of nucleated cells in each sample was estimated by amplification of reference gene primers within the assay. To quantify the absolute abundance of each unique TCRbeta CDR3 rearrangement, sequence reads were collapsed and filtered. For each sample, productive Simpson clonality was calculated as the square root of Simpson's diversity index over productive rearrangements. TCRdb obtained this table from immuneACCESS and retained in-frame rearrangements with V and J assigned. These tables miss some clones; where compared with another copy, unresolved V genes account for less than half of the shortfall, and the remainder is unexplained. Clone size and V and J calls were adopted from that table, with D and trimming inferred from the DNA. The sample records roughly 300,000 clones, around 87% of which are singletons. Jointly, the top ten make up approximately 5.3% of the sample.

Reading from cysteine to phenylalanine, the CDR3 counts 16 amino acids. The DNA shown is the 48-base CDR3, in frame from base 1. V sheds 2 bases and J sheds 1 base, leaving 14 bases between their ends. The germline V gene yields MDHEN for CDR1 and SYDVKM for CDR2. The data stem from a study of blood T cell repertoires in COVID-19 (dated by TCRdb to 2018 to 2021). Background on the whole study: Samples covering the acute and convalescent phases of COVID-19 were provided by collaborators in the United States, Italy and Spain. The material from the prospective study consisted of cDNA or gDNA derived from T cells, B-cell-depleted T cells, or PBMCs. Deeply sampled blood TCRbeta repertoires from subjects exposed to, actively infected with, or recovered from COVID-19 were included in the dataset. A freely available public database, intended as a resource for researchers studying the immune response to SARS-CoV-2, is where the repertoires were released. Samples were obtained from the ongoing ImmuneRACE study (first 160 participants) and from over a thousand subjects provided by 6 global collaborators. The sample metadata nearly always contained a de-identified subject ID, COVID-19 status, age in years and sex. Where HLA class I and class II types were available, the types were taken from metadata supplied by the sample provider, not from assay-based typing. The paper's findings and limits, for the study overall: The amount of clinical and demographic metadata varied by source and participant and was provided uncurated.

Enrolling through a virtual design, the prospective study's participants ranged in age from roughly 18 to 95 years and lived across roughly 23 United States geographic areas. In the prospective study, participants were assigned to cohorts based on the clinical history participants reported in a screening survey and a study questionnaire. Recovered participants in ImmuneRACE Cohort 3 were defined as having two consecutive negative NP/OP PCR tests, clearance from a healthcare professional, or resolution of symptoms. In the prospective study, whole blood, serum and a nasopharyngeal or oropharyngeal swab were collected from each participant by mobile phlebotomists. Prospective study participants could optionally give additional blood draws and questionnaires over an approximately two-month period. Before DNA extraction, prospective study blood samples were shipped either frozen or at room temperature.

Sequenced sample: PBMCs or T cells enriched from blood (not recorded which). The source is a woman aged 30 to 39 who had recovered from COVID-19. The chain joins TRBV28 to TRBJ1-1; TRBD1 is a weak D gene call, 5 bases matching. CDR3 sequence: CASSLPQGTPNTEAFF. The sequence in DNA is TGTGCCAGCAGTTTACCCCAGGGAACCCCGAACACTGAAGCTTTCTTT. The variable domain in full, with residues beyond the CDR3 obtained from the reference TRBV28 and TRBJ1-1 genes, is DVKVTQSSRYLVKRTGEKVFLECVQDMDHENMFWYRQDPGLGLRLIYFSYDVKMKEKGDIPEGYSVSREKKERFSLILESASTNQTSMYLCASSLPQGTPNTEAFFGQGTRLTVV.